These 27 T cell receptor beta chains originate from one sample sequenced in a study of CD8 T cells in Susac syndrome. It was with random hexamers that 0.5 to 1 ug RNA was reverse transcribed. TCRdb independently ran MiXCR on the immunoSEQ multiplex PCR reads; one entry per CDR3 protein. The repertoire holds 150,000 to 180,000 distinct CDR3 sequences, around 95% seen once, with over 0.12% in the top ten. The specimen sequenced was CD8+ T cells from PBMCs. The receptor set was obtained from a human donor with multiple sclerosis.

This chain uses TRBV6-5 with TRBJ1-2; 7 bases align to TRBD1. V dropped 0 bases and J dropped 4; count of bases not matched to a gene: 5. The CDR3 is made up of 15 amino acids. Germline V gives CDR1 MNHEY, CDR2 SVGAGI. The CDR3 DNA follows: TGTGCCAGCAGTTACTCCCAGGGGGGTGGCTATGGCTACACCTTC. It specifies CASSYSQGGGYGYTF.

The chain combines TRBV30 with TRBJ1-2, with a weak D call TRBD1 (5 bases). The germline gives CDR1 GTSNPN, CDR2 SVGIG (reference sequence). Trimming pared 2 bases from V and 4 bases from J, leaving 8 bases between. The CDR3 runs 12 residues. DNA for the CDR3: TGTGCCTGGAGTCCGGGGGGCTATGGCTACACCTTC. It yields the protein CAWSPGGYGYTF.

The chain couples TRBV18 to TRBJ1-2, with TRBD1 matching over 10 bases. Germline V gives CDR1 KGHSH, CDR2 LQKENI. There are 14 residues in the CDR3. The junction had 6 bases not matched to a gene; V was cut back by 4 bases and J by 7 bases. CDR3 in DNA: TGTGCCAGCTCACTTCCGGGACAGGGGTCTGGCTACACCTTC. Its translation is CASSLPGQGSGYTF.

CDR3 nucleotide sequence: TGCAGTGCTAGAGGACTACCTTCTCCAGATACGCAGTATTTT. It translates to CSARGLPSPDTQYF. The chain has TRBV20-1 and TRBJ2-3; D is possibly TRBD2 (5 bases). V dropped 1 base and J dropped 4 bases, with 12 bases sitting between them. The germline V gene encodes CDR1 DFQATT and CDR2 SNEGSKA (reference sequence). This CDR3 is 14 amino acids long.

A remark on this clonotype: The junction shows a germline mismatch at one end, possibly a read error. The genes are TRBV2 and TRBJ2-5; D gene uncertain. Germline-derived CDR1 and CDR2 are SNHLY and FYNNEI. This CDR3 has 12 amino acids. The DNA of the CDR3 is TGTGCCAGCAGCGAAGAGGAGTGGCCCCAGTACTTC. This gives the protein CASSEEEWPQYF.

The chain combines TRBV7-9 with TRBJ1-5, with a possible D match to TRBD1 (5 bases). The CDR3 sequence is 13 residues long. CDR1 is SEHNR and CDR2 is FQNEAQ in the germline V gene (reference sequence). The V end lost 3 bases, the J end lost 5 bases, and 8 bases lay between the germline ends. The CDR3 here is CASSLGVDQPQHF. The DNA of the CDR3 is TGTGCCAGCAGCTTGGGGGTCGATCAGCCCCAGCATTTT.

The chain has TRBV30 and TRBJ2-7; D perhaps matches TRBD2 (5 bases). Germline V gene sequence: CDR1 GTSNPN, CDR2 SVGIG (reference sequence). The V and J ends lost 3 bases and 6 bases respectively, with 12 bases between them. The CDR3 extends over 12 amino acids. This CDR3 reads CAWSPLGGEQYF. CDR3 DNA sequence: TGTGCCTGGAGCCCTCTAGGAGGCGAGCAGTACTTC.

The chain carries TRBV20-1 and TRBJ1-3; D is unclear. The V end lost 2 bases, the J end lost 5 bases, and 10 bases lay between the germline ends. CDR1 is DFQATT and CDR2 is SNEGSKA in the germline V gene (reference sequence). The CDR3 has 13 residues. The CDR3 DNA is TGCAGTGCTAGACCCGACCTGCGAAACACCATATATTTT. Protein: CSARPDLRNTIYF.

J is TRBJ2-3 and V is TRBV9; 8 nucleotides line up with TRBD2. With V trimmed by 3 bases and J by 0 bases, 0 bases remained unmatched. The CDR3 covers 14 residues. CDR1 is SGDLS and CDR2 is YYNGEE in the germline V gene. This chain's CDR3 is CASSERGSTDTQYF. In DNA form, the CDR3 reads TGTGCCAGCAGCGAGCGGGGGAGCACAGATACGCAGTATTTT.

The CDR3 is CASSDTQVRPEQFF. CDR3 DNA: TGTGCCAGCAGTGATACCCAGGTCCGGCCTGAGCAGTTCTTC. The V call is TRBV2, the J call TRBJ2-1; D is unresolved. The V end was cut by 3 bases, the J end by 9 bases, with 15 bases between. This CDR3 has 14 residues. CDR1 SNHLY and CDR2 FYNNEI come from the germline V gene.

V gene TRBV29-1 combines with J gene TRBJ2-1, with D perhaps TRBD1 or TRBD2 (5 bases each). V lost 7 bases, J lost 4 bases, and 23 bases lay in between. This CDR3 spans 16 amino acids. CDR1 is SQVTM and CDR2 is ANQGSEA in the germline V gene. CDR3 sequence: CSAVEGPRRQYNEQFF. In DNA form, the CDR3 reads TGCAGCGCTGTAGAGGGGCCCCGGCGACAGTACAATGAGCAGTTCTTC.

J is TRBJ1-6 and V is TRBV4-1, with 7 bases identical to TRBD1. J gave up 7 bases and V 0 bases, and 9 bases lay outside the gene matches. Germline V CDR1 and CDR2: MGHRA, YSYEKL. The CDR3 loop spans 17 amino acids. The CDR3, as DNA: TGCGCCAGCAGCCAAGATAGGGCAGGGGGGATGAATTCACCCCTCCACTTT. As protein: CASSQDRAGGMNSPLHF.

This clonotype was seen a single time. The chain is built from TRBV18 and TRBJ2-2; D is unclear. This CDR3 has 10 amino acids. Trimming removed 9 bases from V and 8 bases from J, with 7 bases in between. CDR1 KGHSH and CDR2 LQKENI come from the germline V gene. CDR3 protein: CASATGELFF. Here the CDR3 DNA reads TGTGCCAGTGCAACAGGGGAGCTGTTTTTT.

The CDR3 protein is CASSPGVGREQYV. The CDR3 nucleotides are TGTGCCAGCAGCCCTGGAGTTGGCCGCGAGCAGTACGTC. This sequence joins TRBV27 and TRBJ2-7; D not resolved. The CDR3 spans 13 residues. Germline values: CDR1 MNHEY, CDR2 SMNVEV (reference sequence). V dropped 6 bases and J dropped 6 bases, with 15 bases sitting between them.

The CDR3 region is CASSQGFPSGANVLTF. In DNA form, the CDR3 reads TGTGCCAGCAGCCAAGGGTTTCCTTCGGGGGCCAACGTCCTGACTTTC. The rearrangement joins TRBV14 to TRBJ2-6; the D is unclear. The germline V gene has CDR1 SGHDN and CDR2 FVKESK. This CDR3 region has 16 residues. Trimming removed 1 base at V and 4 bases at J, with 11 bases between.

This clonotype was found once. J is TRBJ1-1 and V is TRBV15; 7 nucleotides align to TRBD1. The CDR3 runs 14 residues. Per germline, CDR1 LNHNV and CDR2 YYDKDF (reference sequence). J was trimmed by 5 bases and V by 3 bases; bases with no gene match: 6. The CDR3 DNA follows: TGTGCCACCAGCAGTCTGGGGACAGAGACTGAAGCTTTCTTT. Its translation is CATSSLGTETEAFF. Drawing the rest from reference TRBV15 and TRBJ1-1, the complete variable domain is DAMVIQNPRYQVTQFGKPVTLSCSQTLNHNVMYWYQQKSSQAPKLLFHYYDKDFNNEADTPDNFQSRRPNTSFCFLDIRSPGLGDTAMYLCATSSLGTETEAFFGQGTRLTVV.

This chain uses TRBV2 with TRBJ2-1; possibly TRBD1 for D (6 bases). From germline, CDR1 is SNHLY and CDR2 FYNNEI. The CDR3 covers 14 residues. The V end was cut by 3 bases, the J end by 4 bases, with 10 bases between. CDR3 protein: CASSEGTPYNEQFF. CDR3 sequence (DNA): TGTGCCAGCAGTGAGGGGACACCTTACAATGAGCAGTTCTTC. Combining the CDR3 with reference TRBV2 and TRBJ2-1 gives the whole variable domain EPEVTQTPSHQVTQMGQEVILRCVPISNHLYFYWYRQILGQKVEFLVSFYNNEISEKSEIFDDQFSVERPDGSNFTLKIRSTKLEDSAMYFCASSEGTPYNEQFFGPGTRLTVL.

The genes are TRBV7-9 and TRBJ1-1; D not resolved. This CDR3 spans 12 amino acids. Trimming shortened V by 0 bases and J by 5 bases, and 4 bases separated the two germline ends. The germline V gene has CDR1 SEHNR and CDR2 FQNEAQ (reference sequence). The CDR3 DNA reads TGTGCCAGCAGCTTAGCGCCAACTGAAGCTTTCTTT. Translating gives CASSLAPTEAFF.

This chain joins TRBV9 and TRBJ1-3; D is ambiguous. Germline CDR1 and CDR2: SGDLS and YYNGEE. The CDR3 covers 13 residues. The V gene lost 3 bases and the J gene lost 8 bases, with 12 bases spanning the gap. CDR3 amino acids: CASSEPNLDTIYF. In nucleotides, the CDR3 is TGTGCCAGCAGCGAACCAAATTTGGACACCATATATTTT. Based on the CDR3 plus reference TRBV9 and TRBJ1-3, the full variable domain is DSGVTQTPKHLITATGQRVTLRCSPRSGDLSVYWYQQSLDQGLQFLIQYYNGEERAKGNILERFSAQQFPDLHSELNLSSLELGDSALYFCASSEPNLDTIYFGEGSWLTVV.

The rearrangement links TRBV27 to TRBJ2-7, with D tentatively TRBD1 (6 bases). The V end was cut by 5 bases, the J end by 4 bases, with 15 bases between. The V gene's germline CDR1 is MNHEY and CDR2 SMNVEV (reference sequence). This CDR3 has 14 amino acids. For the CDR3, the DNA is TGTGCCAGCAGTCCCAACGTGAGGGGGTACGAGCAGTACTTC. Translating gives CASSPNVRGYEQYF.

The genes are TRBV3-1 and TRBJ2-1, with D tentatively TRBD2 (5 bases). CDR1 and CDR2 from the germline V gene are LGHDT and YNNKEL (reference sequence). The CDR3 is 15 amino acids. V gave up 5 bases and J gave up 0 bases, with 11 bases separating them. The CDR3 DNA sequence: TGTGCCAGCAGCGAGGCGGGCCTCTCCTACAATGAGCAGTTCTTC. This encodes CASSEAGLSYNEQFF.

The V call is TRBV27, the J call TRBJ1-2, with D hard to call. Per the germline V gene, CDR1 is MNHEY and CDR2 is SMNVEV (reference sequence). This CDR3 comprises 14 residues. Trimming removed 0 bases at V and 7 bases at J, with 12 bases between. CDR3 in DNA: TGTGCCAGCAGTTTATCGAATAGAGCATTTGGCTACACCTTC. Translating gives CASSLSNRAFGYTF.

The CDR3 DNA is TGTGCCAGCAGCCCCGGACAGGGGGCAATCACCGGGGAGCTGTTTTTT. Its protein is CASSPGQGAITGELFF. J is TRBJ2-2 and V is TRBV2; 11 bases align to TRBD1. The CDR3 extends over 16 amino acids. Germline V CDR1 and CDR2: SNHLY, FYNNEI. The ends lost 6 bases at V and 4 bases at J; junction bases unmatched: 7.

The CDR3 coding sequence is TGTGCCAGCAGTTCTGCGGCAGCATACGAGCAGTACTTC. This codes for CASSSAAAYEQYF. The rearrangement uses TRBV12-3 or TRBV12-4 and TRBJ2-7; no reliable D call. The CDR3 contains 13 residues. The V and J ends lost 4 bases and 4 bases respectively, with 11 bases between them.

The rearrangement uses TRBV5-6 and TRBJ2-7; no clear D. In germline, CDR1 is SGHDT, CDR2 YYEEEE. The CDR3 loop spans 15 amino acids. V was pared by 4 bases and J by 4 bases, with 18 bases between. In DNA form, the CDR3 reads TGTGCCAGCAGCCTAAGGCCAGGAGCAATATACGAGCAGTACGTC. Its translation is CASSLRPGAIYEQYV.

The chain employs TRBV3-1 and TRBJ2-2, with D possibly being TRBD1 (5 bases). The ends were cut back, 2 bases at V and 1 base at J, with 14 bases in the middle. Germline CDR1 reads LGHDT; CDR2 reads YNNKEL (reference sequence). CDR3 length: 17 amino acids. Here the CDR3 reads CASSQPHRLGNTGELFF. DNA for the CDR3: TGTGCCAGCAGCCAACCCCACAGGTTGGGGAACACCGGGGAGCTGTTTTTT.

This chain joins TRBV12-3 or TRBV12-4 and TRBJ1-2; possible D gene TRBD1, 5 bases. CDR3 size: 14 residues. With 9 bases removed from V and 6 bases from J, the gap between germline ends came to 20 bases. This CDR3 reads CASDGEVGEDGYTF. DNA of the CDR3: TGTGCCAGTGATGGGGAAGTAGGGGAGGATGGCTACACCTTC.